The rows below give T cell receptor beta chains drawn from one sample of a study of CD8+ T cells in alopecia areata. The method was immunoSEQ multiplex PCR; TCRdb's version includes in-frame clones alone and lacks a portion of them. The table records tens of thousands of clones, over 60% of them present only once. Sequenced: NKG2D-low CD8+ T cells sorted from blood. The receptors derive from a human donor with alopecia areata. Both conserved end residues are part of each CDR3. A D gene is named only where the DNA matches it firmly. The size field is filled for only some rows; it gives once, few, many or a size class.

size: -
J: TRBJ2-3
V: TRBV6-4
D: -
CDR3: CASSAIDTDTQYF
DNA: TGTGCCAGCAGTGCAATAGACACAGATACGCAGTATTTT

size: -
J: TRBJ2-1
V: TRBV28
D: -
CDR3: CASSLRQEQFF
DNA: TGTGCCAGCAGTTTACGGCAGGAGCAGTTCTTC

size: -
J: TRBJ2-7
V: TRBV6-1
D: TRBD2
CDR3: CASSYSGTNYEQYF
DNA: TGTGCCAGCTCCTACAGCGGGACCAACTACGAGCAGTACTTC

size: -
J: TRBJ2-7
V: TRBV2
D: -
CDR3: CASSDSDGSYEQYF
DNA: TGTGCCAGCAGCGACTCGGATGGCTCCTACGAGCAGTACTTC

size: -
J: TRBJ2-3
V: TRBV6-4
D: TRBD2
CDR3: CASSELAGGPDTQYF
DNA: TGTGCCAGCAGTGAACTAGCGGGGGGGCCAGATACGCAGTATTTT

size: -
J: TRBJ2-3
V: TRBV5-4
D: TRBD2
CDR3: CASSRIAGGPTDTQYF
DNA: TGTGCCAGCAGCCGGATAGCGGGAGGGCCTACAGATACGCAGTATTTT

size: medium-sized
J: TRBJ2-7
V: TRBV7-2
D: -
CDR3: CASSPGPGYEQYF
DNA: TGTGCCAGCAGCCCAGGGCCAGGCTACGAGCAGTACTTC

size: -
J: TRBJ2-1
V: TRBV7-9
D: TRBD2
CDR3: CASSFGMTSGKDEQFF
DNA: TGTGCCAGCAGCTTTGGGATGACTAGCGGGAAGGATGAGCAGTTCTTC

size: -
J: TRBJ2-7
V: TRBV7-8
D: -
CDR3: CASSVAQTYEQYF
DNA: TGTGCCAGCAGCGTAGCCCAAACCTACGAGCAGTACTTC

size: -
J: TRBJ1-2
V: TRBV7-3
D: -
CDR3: CASSPDRALYGYTF
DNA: TGTGCCAGCAGCCCTGACAGAGCCCTCTATGGCTACACCTTC

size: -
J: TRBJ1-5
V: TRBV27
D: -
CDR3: CASSLLGSNQPQHF
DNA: TGTGCCAGCAGCCTCCTGGGTTCTAATCAGCCCCAGCATTTT

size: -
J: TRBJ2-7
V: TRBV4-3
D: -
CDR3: CASSQDGASSEQYF
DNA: TGCGCCAGCAGCCAGGACGGGGCTTCGTCGGAGCAGTACTTC

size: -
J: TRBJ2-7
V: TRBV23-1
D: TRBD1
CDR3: CASSLVSRWTGVIEQYF
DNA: TGCGCCAGCAGTCTGGTCTCGCGGTGGACAGGGGTCATCGAGCAGTACTTC

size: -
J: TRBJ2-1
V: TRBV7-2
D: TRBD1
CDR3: CASHLGTGFNEQFF
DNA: TGTGCCAGCCACCTCGGGACAGGGTTCAATGAGCAGTTCTTC

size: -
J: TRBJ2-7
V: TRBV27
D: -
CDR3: CASKSGREGNEQYF
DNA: TGTGCCAGCAAGAGTGGTAGAGAGGGCAACGAGCAGTACTTC

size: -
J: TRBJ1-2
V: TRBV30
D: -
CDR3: CAWSFGGGGYTF
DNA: TGTGCCTGGAGTTTCGGGGGAGGCGGCTACACCTTC

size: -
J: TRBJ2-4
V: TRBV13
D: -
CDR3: CASSSTRTPGNIQYF
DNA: TGTGCCAGCAGCTCAACCCGGACCCCGGGGAACATTCAGTACTTC

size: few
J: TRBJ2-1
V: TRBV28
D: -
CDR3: CASTPGLRSYNEQFF
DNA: TGTGCCAGCACCCCGGGACTCCGCTCCTACAATGAGCAGTTCTTC

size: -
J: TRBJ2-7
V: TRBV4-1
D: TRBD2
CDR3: CASSPGLAGGNYEQYF
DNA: TGCGCCAGCAGCCCGGGACTAGCGGGAGGAAACTACGAGCAGTACTTC

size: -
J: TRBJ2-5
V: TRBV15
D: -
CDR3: CATSNPTGRRETQYF
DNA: TGTGCCACCAGCAACCCGACTGGGCGGCGAGAGACCCAGTACTTC

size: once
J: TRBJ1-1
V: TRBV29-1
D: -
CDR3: CSVDSVSNTEAFF
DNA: TGCAGCGTTGATTCGGTATCCAACACTGAAGCTTTCTTT

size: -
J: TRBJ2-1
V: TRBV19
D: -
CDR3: CATSTGGNEQFF
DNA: TGTGCCACGTCGACAGGTGGCAATGAGCAGTTCTTC

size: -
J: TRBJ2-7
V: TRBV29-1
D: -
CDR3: CSAERQNSYEQYF
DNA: TGCAGCGCCGAGAGACAGAACTCCTACGAGCAGTACTTC

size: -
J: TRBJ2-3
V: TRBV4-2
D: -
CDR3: CASSQGESPTDTQYF
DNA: TGTGCCAGCAGCCAAGGCGAATCCCCCACAGATACGCAGTATTTT

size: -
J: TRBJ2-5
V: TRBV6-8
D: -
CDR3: CASSYERTSQETQYF
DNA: TGTGCCAGCAGTTACGAGAGGACAAGCCAAGAGACCCAGTACTTC

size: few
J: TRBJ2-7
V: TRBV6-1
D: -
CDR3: CASSAGDGYEQYF
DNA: TGTGCCAGCAGTGCAGGGGACGGCTACGAGCAGTACTTC

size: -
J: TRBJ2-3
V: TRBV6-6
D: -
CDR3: CASRETGTRPPDTQYF
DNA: TGTGCCAGCAGAGAAACAGGGACTCGGCCCCCAGATACGCAGTATTTT

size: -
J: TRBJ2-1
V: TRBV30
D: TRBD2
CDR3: CAWSVWGGERAVGEQFF
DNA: TGTGCCTGGAGTGTCTGGGGGGGAGAACGGGCCGTAGGTGAGCAGTTCTTC